Listed below are T cell receptor beta chains from one sample, sequenced in a study of T cell responses to AZD1222 COVID-19 vaccine. Clones were sequenced by immunoSEQ multiplex PCR, and TCRdb holds only the in-frame ones, with some missing. Of 65,000 to 85,000 clones listed, roughly 84% are singletons. This sample comprised peripheral blood, obtained on day 0 of AZD1222 vaccination. Source of these receptors: an adult in good health. Both conserved end residues are part of each CDR3. The order of the fields is clone size, J gene, V gene, D gene, CDR3 protein, CDR3 DNA. The D gene is left open where the match is weak. Not all rows give a size; the values are once, few, many and, for expanded clones, a class.

clone size: -; J gene: TRBJ1-5; V gene: TRBV27; D gene: -; CDR3 protein: CASSLRRGPNLAYQPQHF; CDR3 DNA: TGTGCCAGCAGTTTACGTCGGGGGCCCAACCTCGCCTATCAGCCCCAGCATTTT
clone size: once; J gene: TRBJ1-1; V gene: TRBV2; D gene: -; CDR3 protein: CASSRQELNTEAFF; CDR3 DNA: TGTGCCAGCAGTAGACAGGAATTGAACACTGAAGCTTTCTTT
clone size: -; J gene: TRBJ2-1; V gene: TRBV11-2; D gene: -; CDR3 protein: CASSLVAGHNEQFF; CDR3 DNA: TGTGCCAGCAGCTTAGTGGCAGGACACAATGAGCAGTTCTTC
clone size: -; J gene: TRBJ2-5; V gene: TRBV13; D gene: TRBD2; CDR3 protein: CASSDYLAGPGETQYF; CDR3 DNA: TGTGCCAGCAGCGATTATCTAGCGGGGCCAGGCGAGACCCAGTACTTC
clone size: -; J gene: TRBJ1-4; V gene: TRBV19; D gene: -; CDR3 protein: CASSRGQVNEKLFF; CDR3 DNA: TGTGCCAGTAGCCGTGGGCAGGTTAATGAAAAACTGTTTTTT
clone size: -; J gene: TRBJ2-1; V gene: TRBV5-6; D gene: TRBD2; CDR3 protein: CASSLQIAGLNEQFF; CDR3 DNA: TGTGCCAGCAGCTTACAGATAGCGGGACTCAATGAGCAGTTCTTC
clone size: -; J gene: TRBJ1-2; V gene: TRBV5-6; D gene: -; CDR3 protein: CASSLEDYGYTF; CDR3 DNA: TGTGCCAGCAGCTTGGAGGATTATGGCTACACCTTC
clone size: -; J gene: TRBJ1-6; V gene: TRBV6-1; D gene: TRBD1; CDR3 protein: CASSEGRGLLRHSPLHF; CDR3 DNA: TGTGCCAGCAGTGAAGGCAGGGGGTTGTTACGCCATTCACCCCTCCACTTT
clone size: -; J gene: TRBJ2-5; V gene: TRBV5-1; D gene: TRBD2; CDR3 protein: CASTLPGLAGAQTQYF; CDR3 DNA: TGCGCCAGTACCCTCCCGGGACTAGCGGGGGCGCAGACCCAGTACTTC
clone size: -; J gene: TRBJ1-6; V gene: TRBV3-1/TRBV3-2; D gene: -; CDR3 protein: CASTLDTLGSPLHF; CDR3 DNA: TGTGCCAGCACCCTGGATACGCTCGGTTCACCCCTCCACTTT
clone size: -; J gene: TRBJ2-7; V gene: TRBV24-1; D gene: TRBD2; CDR3 protein: CATSAAQREGRYEQYF; CDR3 DNA: TGTGCCACCAGTGCGGCCCAGCGGGAGGGTCGTTACGAGCAGTACTTC
clone size: -; J gene: TRBJ1-4; V gene: TRBV11-3; D gene: -; CDR3 protein: CASSQQFNEKLFF; CDR3 DNA: TGTGCCAGCAGTCAACAGTTTAATGAAAAACTGTTTTTT
clone size: -; J gene: TRBJ2-6; V gene: TRBV5-4; D gene: -; CDR3 protein: CASSYGTTRANVLTF; CDR3 DNA: TGTGCCAGCAGCTACGGGACCACCCGGGCCAACGTCCTGACTTTC
clone size: -; J gene: TRBJ1-1; V gene: TRBV6-1; D gene: -; CDR3 protein: CASSEGWTDSGEAFF; CDR3 DNA: TGTGCCAGCAGTGAAGGGTGGACGGATTCGGGTGAAGCTTTCTTT
clone size: once; J gene: TRBJ2-3; V gene: TRBV6-1; D gene: -; CDR3 protein: CASSSQRASTDTQYF; CDR3 DNA: TGTGCCAGCAGTTCTCAGCGGGCTAGCACAGATACGCAGTATTTT
clone size: -; J gene: TRBJ1-2; V gene: TRBV23-1; D gene: -; CDR3 protein: CASRNIAGLGGGYTF; CDR3 DNA: TGCGCCAGCAGAAACATAGCAGGGCTCGGGGGGGGCTACACCTTC
clone size: -; J gene: TRBJ2-7; V gene: TRBV9; D gene: -; CDR3 protein: CASSPAGQRYEQYF; CDR3 DNA: TGTGCCAGCAGCCCTGCGGGACAGAGGTACGAGCAGTACTTC
clone size: -; J gene: TRBJ2-2; V gene: TRBV11-2; D gene: -; CDR3 protein: CASSLGVTVLGELFF; CDR3 DNA: TGTGCCAGCAGCTTAGGGGTTACGGTTCTTGGGGAGCTGTTTTTT
clone size: -; J gene: TRBJ2-1; V gene: TRBV29-1; D gene: -; CDR3 protein: CSARQGRGKQFF; CDR3 DNA: TGCAGCGCCCGGCAGGGGCGGGGGAAGCAGTTCTTC
clone size: -; J gene: TRBJ2-1; V gene: TRBV10-3; D gene: TRBD1; CDR3 protein: CAISEDRGNNEQFF; CDR3 DNA: TGTGCCATCAGTGAGGACAGGGGCAACAATGAGCAGTTCTTC
clone size: -; J gene: TRBJ2-7; V gene: TRBV5-1; D gene: TRBD2; CDR3 protein: CASSVGLAGAGYEQYF; CDR3 DNA: TGCGCCAGCAGCGTGGGACTAGCGGGAGCCGGGTACGAGCAGTACTTC
clone size: -; J gene: TRBJ2-7; V gene: TRBV28; D gene: TRBD2; CDR3 protein: CASSPGVAGVYEQYF; CDR3 DNA: TGTGCCAGCAGCCCTGGGGTAGCGGGAGTCTACGAGCAGTACTTC
clone size: -; J gene: TRBJ1-1; V gene: TRBV18; D gene: -; CDR3 protein: CASSPPAGQMNTEAFF; CDR3 DNA: TGTGCCAGCTCACCACCGGCTGGACAGATGAACACTGAAGCTTTCTTT